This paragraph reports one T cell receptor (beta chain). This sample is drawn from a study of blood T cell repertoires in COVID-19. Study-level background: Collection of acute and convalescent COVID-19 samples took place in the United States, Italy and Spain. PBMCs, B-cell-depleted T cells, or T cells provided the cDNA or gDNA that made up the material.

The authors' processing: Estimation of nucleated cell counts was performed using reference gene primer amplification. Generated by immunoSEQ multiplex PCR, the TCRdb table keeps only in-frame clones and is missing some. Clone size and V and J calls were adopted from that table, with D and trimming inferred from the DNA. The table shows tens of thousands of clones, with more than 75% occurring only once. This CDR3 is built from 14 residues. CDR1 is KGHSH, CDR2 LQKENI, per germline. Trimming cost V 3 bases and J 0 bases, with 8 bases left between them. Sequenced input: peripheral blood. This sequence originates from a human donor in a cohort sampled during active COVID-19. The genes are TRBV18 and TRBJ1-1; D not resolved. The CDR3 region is CASSPGLMNTEAFF. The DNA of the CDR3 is TGTGCCAGCTCACCTGGACTAATGAACACTGAAGCTTTCTTT.